The present T cell receptor (beta chain) was sequenced within a study of blood T cells in healthy people across ages. A second 7 to 11 cycle PCR used barcoded and J-beta primers. From the 5' RACE reads, TCRdb called clonotypes with MiXCR, one entry per CDR3 protein. The sample lists 1.5 million to 2 million distinct CDR3 sequences, 35% to 50% seen once, with roughly 23% in the top ten. At least 6.5 million PBMCs were isolated per sample. Study-level findings and limits: Researchers said unsorted PBMCs prevented a conclusive naive versus antigen-experienced comparison. With naive T cell percentage, TCR beta diversity showed a strong correlation.

This clonotype came up a few times. Its antigen is currently unknown. The CDR3 spans 12 residues. Trimming stripped 11 bases from V and 4 bases from J, with 13 bases between. Germline lookup yields CDR1 MNHEY and CDR2 SVGEGT. The chain uses TRBV6-2 or TRBV6-3 and TRBJ2-3; D call uncertain. Sequencing was done on a sample of blood. This TCR was sampled from a human donor in good health. The CDR3 region has the DNA TGTGCCGGATCTAGTTACGCAGATACGCAGTATTTT. It encodes CAGSSYADTQYF.